The clone carrying this TCR beta chain came up many times. Unique molecular identifiers were incorporated into the prepared TCRbeta library. MiXCR, run by TCRdb on the PCR reads, gives a single entry per CDR3 protein. The sample lists hundreds of thousands of distinct CDR3 sequences, 13% seen once, with approximately 4.3% in the top ten. The data belong to a study of T-cell reconstitution after alpha-beta-depleted transplantation in children. Deletions cut 3 bases from V and 4 bases from J, with 13 bases between. CDR1 and CDR2 (germline): SGDLS, YYNGEE. The CDR3 has 15 residues. The V and J genes are TRBV9 and TRBJ2-2; D call uncertain. The origin of this receptor is a human donor who donated a stem cell graft to a child with Fanconi anemia. The sequenced sample was PBMCs, obtained from the stem cell graft. CDR3 sequence: CASSEEPSFTGELFF. CDR3 bases: TGTGCCAGCAGCGAGGAGCCAAGTTTCACCGGGGAGCTGTTTTTT.